The 5 T cell receptor beta chains presented below share a single source sample, sequenced in a study of cytomegalovirus exposure and HLA in healthy donors. This PCR relied on a set of 60 Vbeta primers and 13 Jbeta primers. Clones were read by immunoSEQ multiplex PCR, and TCRdb kept only the in-frame ones, dropping some. The sample contains around 150,000 clones, approximately 77% of which appear only once. The sequenced material came from PBMCs. Every receptor here comes from a male donor in good health and CMV-seropositive.

This chain links TRBV9 with TRBJ2-1; 11 nucleotides line up with TRBD2. Germline V gene lookup returns CDR1 SGDLS and CDR2 YYNGEE. V shed 4 bases, J shed 4 bases, and the junction held 7 bases outside the gene matches. The CDR3 contains 16 residues. The CDR3 sequence is CASSPPSGGTYNEQFF. Here the CDR3 DNA reads TGTGCCAGCAGCCCCCCTAGCGGGGGGACATACAATGAGCAGTTCTTC.

The chain links TRBV7-9 to TRBJ2-7, with D unresolved. V lost 1 base and J 6 bases, leaving 10 bases between the germline ends. This CDR3 has 13 amino acids. Germline V gene sequence: CDR1 SEHNR, CDR2 FQNEAQ (reference sequence). The CDR3 region has the DNA TGTGCCAGCAGCTTAGACTCTTCAGGCGAGCAGTACTTC. This gives the protein CASSLDSSGEQYF.

The chain combines TRBV6-1 with TRBJ2-3; the match to TRBD1 covers 9 bases. This CDR3 comprises 16 residues. From germline, CDR1 is MNHNS and CDR2 SASEGT. The V and J ends lost 0 bases and 3 bases, in that order; junction bases with no gene match: 4. DNA for the CDR3: TGTGCCAGCAGTGAAGCGAGGACAGGGGTAACAGATACGCAGTATTTT. Translated, it gives CASSEARTGVTDTQYF.

This clone came up a few times. V gene TRBV25-1 combines with J gene TRBJ1-4; TRBD1 might be the D (5 bases). Trimming took off 8 bases at V and 10 bases at J, with 14 bases between the two ends. This CDR3 contains 12 residues. Germline V gives CDR1 MGHDK, CDR2 SYGVNS. CDR3: CASGGGSGKLFF. CDR3 in DNA: TGTGCCAGCGGGGGGGGTTCCGGAAAACTGTTTTTT.

This clone appeared a few times. This chain connects TRBV6-5 to TRBJ1-2; D uncertain. CDR1 is MNHEY and CDR2 is SVGAGI in the germline V gene. There are 13 residues in the CDR3. V shed 2 bases and J shed 6 bases, with 10 bases lying between them. In nucleotides, the CDR3 is TGTGCCAGCAGTTACGGCGAGGGCCATGGCTACACCTTC. It is translated as CASSYGEGHGYTF.